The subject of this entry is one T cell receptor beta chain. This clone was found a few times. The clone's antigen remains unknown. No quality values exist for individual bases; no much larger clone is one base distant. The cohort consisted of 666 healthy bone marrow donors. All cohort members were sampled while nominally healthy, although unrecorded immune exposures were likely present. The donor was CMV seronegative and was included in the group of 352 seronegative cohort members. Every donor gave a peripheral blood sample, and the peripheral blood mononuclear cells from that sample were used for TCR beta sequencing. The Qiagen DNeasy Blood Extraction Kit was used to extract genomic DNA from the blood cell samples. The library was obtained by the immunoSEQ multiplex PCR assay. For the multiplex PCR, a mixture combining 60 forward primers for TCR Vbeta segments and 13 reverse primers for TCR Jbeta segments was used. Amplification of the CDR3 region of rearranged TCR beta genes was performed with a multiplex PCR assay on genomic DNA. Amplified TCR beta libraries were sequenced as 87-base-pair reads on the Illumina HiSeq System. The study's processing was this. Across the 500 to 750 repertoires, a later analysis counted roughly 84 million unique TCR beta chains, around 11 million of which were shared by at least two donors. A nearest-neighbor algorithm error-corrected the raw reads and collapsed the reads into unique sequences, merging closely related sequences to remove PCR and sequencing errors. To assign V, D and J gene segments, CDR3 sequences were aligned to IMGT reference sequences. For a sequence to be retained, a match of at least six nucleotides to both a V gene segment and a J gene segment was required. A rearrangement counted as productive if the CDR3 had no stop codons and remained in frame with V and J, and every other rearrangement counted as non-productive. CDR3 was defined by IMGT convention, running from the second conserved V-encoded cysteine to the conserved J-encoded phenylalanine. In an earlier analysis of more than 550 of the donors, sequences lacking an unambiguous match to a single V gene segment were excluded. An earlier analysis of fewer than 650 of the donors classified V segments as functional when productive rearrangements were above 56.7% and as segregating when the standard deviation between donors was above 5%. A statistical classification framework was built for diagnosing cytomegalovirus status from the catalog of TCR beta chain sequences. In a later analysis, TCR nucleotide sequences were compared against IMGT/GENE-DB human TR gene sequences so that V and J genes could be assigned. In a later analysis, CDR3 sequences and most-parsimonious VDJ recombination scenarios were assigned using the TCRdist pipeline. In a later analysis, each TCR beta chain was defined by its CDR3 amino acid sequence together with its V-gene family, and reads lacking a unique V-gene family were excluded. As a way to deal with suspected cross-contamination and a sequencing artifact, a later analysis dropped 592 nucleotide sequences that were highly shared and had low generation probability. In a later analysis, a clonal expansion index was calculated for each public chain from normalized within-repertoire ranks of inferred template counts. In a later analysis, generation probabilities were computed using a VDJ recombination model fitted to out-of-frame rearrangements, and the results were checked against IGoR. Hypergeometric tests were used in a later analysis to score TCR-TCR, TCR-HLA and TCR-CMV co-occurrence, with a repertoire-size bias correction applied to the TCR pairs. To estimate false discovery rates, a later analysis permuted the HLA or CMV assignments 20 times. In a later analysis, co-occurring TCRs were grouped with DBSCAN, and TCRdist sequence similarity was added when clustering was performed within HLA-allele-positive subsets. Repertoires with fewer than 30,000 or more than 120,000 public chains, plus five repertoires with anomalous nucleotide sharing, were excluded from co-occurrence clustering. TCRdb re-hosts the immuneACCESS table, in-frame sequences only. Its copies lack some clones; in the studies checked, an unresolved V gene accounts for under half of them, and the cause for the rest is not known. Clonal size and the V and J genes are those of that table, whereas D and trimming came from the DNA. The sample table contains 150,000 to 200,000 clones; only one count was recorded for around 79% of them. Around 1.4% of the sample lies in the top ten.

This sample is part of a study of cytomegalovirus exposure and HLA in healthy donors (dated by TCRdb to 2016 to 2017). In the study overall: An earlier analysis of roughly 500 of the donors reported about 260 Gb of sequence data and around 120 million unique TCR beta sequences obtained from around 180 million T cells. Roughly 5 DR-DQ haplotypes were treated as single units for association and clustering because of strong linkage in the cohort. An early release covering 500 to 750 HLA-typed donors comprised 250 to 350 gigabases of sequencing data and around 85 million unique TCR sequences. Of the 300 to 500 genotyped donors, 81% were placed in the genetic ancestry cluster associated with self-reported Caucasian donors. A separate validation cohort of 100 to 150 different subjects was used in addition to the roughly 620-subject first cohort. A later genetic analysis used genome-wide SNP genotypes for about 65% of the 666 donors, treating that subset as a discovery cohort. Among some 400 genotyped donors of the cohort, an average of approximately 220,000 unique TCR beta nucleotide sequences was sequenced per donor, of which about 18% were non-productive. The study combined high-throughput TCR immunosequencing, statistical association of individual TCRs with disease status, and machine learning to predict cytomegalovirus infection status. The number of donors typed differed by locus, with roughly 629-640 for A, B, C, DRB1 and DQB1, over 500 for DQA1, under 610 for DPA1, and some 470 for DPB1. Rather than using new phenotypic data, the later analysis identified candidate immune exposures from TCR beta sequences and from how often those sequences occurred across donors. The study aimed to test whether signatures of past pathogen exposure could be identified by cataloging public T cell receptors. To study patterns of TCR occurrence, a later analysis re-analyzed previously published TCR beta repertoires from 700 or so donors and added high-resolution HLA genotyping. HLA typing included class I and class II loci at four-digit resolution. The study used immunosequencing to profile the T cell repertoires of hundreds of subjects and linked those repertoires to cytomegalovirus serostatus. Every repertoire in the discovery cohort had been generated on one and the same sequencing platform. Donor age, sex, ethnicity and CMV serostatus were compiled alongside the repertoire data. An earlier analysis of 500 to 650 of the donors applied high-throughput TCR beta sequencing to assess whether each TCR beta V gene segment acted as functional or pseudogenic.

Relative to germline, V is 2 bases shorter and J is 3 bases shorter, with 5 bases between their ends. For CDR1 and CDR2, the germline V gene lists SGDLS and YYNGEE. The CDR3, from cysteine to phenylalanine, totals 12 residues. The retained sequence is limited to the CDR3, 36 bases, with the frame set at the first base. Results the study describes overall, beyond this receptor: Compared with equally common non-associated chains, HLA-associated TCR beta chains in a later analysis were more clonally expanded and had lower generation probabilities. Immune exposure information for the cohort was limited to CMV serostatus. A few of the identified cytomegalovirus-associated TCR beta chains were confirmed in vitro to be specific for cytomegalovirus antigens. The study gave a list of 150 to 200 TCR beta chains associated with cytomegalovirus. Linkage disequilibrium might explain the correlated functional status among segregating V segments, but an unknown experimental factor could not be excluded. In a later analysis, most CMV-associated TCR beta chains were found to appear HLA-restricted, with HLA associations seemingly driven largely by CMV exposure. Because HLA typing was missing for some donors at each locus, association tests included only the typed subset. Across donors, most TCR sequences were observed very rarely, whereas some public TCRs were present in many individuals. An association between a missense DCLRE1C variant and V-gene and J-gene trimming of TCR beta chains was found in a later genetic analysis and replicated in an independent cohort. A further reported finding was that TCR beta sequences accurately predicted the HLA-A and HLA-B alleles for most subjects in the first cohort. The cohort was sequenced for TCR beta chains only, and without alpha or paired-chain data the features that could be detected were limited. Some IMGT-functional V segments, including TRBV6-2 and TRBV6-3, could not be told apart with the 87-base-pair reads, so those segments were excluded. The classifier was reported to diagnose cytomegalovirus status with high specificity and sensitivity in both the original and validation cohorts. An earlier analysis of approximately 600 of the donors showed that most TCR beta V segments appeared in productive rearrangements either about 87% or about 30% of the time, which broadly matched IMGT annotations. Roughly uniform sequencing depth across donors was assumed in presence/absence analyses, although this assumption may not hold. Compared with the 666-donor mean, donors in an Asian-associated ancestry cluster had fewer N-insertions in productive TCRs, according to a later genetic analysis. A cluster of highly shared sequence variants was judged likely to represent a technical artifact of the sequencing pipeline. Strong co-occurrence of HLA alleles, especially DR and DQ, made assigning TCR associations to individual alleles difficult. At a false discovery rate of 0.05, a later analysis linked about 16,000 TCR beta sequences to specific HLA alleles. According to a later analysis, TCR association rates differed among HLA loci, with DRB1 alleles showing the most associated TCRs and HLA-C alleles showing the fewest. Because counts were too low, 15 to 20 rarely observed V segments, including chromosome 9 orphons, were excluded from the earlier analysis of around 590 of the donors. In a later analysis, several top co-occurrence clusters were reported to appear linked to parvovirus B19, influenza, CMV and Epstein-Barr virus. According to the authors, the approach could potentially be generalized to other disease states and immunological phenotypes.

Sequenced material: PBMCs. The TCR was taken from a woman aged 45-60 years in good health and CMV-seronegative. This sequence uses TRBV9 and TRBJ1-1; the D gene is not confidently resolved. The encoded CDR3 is CASSVSDTEAFF. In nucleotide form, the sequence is TGTGCCAGCAGCGTTTCGGACACTGAAGCTTTCTTT.